Here is one T cell receptor beta chain with its context. Germline V gives CDR1 LNHDA, CDR2 SQIVND (reference sequence). Unmatched junction bases numbered 8, after V lost 6 bases and J lost 6 bases. CDR3 length equals 14 residues. The source of the sample is a study of blood T cell repertoires in COVID-19. Background on the study: The samples span acute and convalescent COVID-19 from the United States, Italy and Spain.

Under the authors' procedure: For nucleated cells, counts were estimated from reference gene primer amplification. The repertoire was sequenced with immunoSEQ multiplex PCR; TCRdb's copy has only in-frame clones and lacks some. V and J calls and clone size are those listed in that table; D and trimming were worked out from the DNA. This table has around 270,000 clones, roughly 85% appearing once. V is TRBV19 and J is TRBJ1-5, with 7 bases identical to TRBD1. This clonotype was obtained from a woman between 25 and 40 years old who had recovered from COVID-19. Sequenced material: PBMCs or T cells enriched from blood (not recorded which). The CDR3 here is CASRQQGFGQPQHF. As DNA, the CDR3 is TGTGCCAGTAGACAACAGGGGTTTGGTCAGCCCCAGCATTTT.